This passage covers 21 T cell receptor beta chains from one sample sequenced in a study of TIL therapy for anti-PD-1-resistant metastatic lung cancer. The immunoSEQ assay was v3. Data came from immunoSEQ multiplex PCR; TCRdb stores just in-frame clones and leaves some out. The table shows 15,000 to 20,000 clones, with around four fifths occurring only once. Time point of the sample: pre-treatment sample, taken before nivolumab and TIL therapy. This specimen was blood, taken at baseline. These receptors were collected from a person between 25 and 80 years old with non-small cell lung cancer.

This chain joins TRBV28 and TRBJ2-1; 11 bases match TRBD1. V was clipped by 7 bases and J by 0 bases; unmatched bases: 5. The CDR3 length is 16 residues. Looked up from germline, CDR1 is MDHEN and CDR2 is SYDVKM. The CDR3 here is CASTPGTGGSYNEQFF. The CDR3 DNA is TGTGCCAGCACCCCCGGGACAGGGGGCTCCTACAATGAGCAGTTCTTC. The variable domain in full, with the rest retrieved from reference TRBV28 and TRBJ2-1, is DVKVTQSSRYLVKRTGEKVFLECVQDMDHENMFWYRQDPGLGLRLIYFSYDVKMKEKGDIPEGYSVSREKKERFSLILESASTNQTSMYLCASTPGTGGSYNEQFFGPGTRLTVL.

This clone was recorded only once. The chain employs TRBV15 and TRBJ1-5; D is ambiguous. The germline V and J ends were trimmed by 0 bases and 5 bases, with 11 bases remaining between them. Germline CDR1 reads LNHNV; CDR2 reads YYDKDF (reference sequence). This CDR3 has 15 amino acids. CDR3 sequence: CATSRENSLDQPQHF. CDR3 nucleotide sequence: TGTGCCACCAGCAGAGAGAACAGTCTGGATCAGCCCCAGCATTTT.

The DNA for the CDR3 is TGTGCCAGCAGCTTACCCCGTTACAATGAGCAGTTCTTC. It is translated as CASSLPRYNEQFF. This chain connects TRBV7-9 to TRBJ2-1; no clear D. Germline V gives CDR1 SEHNR, CDR2 FQNEAQ (reference sequence). The germline V and J ends were trimmed by 2 bases and 4 bases, with 6 bases remaining between them. The CDR3 has 13 amino acids.

The chain recombines TRBV29-1 with TRBJ2-5; D remains unclear. The germline V gene has CDR1 SQVTM and CDR2 ANQGSEA. CDR3 length equals 10 residues. The ends were cut back, 4 bases at V and 9 bases at J, with 9 bases in the middle. The CDR3 DNA reads as TGCAGCGTTGGATATGAGGCCCAGTACTTC. This encodes CSVGYEAQYF.

The chain links TRBV13 to TRBJ2-2, with D perhaps matching TRBD2 (6 bases). Germline CDR1 reads PRHDT; CDR2 reads FYEKMQ (reference sequence). This CDR3 has 14 amino acids. The V gene lost 5 bases and the J gene lost 4 bases, with 11 bases spanning the gap. Here the CDR3 reads CASSGGAGTGELFF. CDR3 coding DNA: TGTGCCAGCAGCGGAGGGGCGGGCACCGGGGAGCTGTTTTTT.

The V and J genes are TRBV4-3 and TRBJ1-5; D unclear. Trimming cost V 0 bases and J 7 bases, with 7 bases left between them. The CDR3 spans 13 residues. Germline CDR1 reads LGHNA; CDR2 reads YSLEER. The CDR3 region has the DNA TGCGCCAGCAGCCAAGAACCAGGACAGCCCCAGCATTTT. Amino acids: CASSQEPGQPQHF.

The chain employs TRBV7-2 and TRBJ2-1; 10 bases map to TRBD2. The CDR3 covers 15 residues. In germline, CDR1 is SGHTA, CDR2 FQGNSA. V was pared by 1 base and J by 8 bases, with 5 bases of the junction left unmatched. The CDR3 DNA reads TGTGCCAGCAGCTTAGGAAGCGGGGGGGCCTATGAGCAGTTCTTC. Translated, it gives CASSLGSGGAYEQFF.

CDR3 coding DNA: TGTGCCAGCAGTTCTATAAACACTGAAGCTTTCTTT. Protein product: CASSSINTEAFF. The genes are TRBV6-5 and TRBJ1-1; D remains ambiguous. The ends were cut back, 4 bases at V and 2 bases at J, with 5 bases in the middle. The germline CDR1 and CDR2 sequences are MNHEY and SVGAGI. The CDR3 length is 12 residues.

This clone was found once. J is TRBJ1-1 and V is TRBV7-9; D remains ambiguous. Trimming cost V 3 bases and J 1 base, with 12 bases left between them. In germline, CDR1 is SEHNR, CDR2 FQNEAQ (reference sequence). This CDR3 spans 15 amino acids. CDR3 coding DNA: TGTGCCAGCAGCTTGCCCTCAGTGGGGAACACTGAAGCTTTCTTT. Encoded protein: CASSLPSVGNTEAFF.

This clone appeared once. The chain has TRBV5-1 and TRBJ1-3; TRBD1 is a possible D gene (6 bases). The V end was cut by 0 bases, the J end by 2 bases, with 9 bases between. Germline V lookup: CDR1 SGHRS, CDR2 YFSETQ. The CDR3 consists of 15 residues. In DNA, the CDR3 is TGCGCCAGCAGCTTGGGACACAGGGCTGGAAACACCATATATTTT. Translating gives CASSLGHRAGNTIYF.

There are a few counts of this clone. The CDR3 nucleotides read TGTGCCAGCAGCCAAGATCTGGGGGGGACTAGCGGATTACTAGGCGAGCAGTACTTC. This sequence encodes CASSQDLGGTSGLLGEQYF. The gene calls are TRBV4-2 and TRBJ2-7; 11 bases line up with TRBD2. In germline, CDR1 is LGHNA, CDR2 YNFKEQ. V was clipped by 0 bases and J by 6 bases; unmatched bases: 16. The CDR3 is 19 residues long.

The gene calls are TRBV5-1 and TRBJ1-1, with D maybe TRBD1 (5 bases). The CDR3 is 15 residues long. The germline CDR1 and CDR2 sequences are SGHRS and YFSETQ. Trimming stripped 7 bases from V and 4 bases from J, with 20 bases between. This CDR3 reads CASGMQQGAGTEAFF. For the CDR3, the DNA is TGCGCCAGCGGAATGCAACAAGGGGCGGGCACTGAAGCTTTCTTT.

V gene TRBV18 combines with J gene TRBJ1-1, with D tentatively TRBD1 (5 bases). Germline V CDR1 and CDR2: KGHSH, LQKENI. Trimming took 4 bases from V and 0 from J, leaving 9 bases between them. This CDR3 has 14 amino acids. The CDR3 protein is CASSQEDMNTEAFF. For the CDR3, the DNA is TGTGCCAGCTCACAGGAGGACATGAACACTGAAGCTTTCTTT.

The gene calls are TRBV7-2 and TRBJ2-7; D gene ambiguous. Germline lookup yields CDR1 SGHTA and CDR2 FQGNSA. V gave up 3 bases and J gave up 0 bases, with 15 bases separating them. CDR3 length: 16 amino acids. CDR3 sequence (DNA): TGTGCCAGCAGCTTGAACCTTGGGCAGATCTCCTACGAGCAGTACTTC. Translated: CASSLNLGQISYEQYF.

The V and J genes are TRBV9 and TRBJ1-6, with D maybe TRBD1 (6 bases). Germline CDR1 and CDR2: SGDLS and YYNGEE. The CDR3 loop spans 14 amino acids. The V and J ends lost 0 bases and 7 bases respectively, with 8 bases between them. CDR3 residues: CASSVATGNSPLHF. The CDR3 nucleotides read TGTGCCAGCAGCGTAGCAACAGGGAATTCACCCCTCCACTTT.

The V call is TRBV28, the J call TRBJ2-3; D is uncertain. The CDR3 covers 12 residues. Germline CDR1 is MDHEN and CDR2 is SYDVKM. V was clipped by 3 bases and J by 8 bases, with 9 bases between them. The CDR3 loop reads CASSFGSGTQYF. DNA of the CDR3: TGTGCCAGCAGTTTCGGTTCGGGTACGCAGTATTTT.

This rearrangement joins TRBV19 to TRBJ2-1; 9 nucleotides line up with TRBD2. CDR1 and CDR2 (germline): LNHDA, SQIVND (reference sequence). The length of the CDR3 is 14 residues. V shed 6 bases, J shed 6 bases, and the junction held 6 bases outside the gene matches. CDR3 bases: TGTGCCAGTAGCGGGACTAGCTTGGGCAATGAGCAGTTCTTC. This gives the protein CASSGTSLGNEQFF.

The gene calls are TRBV10-3 and TRBJ2-5; 8 nucleotides agree with TRBD2. V gave up 8 bases and J gave up 3 bases; unmatched junction bases: 5. Germline V CDR1 and CDR2: ENHRY, SYGVKD. The CDR3 is 13 residues long. This chain's CDR3 is CAISGLAEETQYF. The CDR3 coding sequence is TGTGCCATCTCTGGACTAGCAGAAGAGACCCAGTACTTC.

The chain couples TRBV19 to TRBJ2-5, with D possibly being TRBD1 or TRBD2 (6 bases each). This CDR3 has 15 residues. Trimming stripped 7 bases from V and 7 bases from J, with 22 bases between. Germline V lookup: CDR1 LNHDA, CDR2 SQIVND (reference sequence). As DNA, the CDR3 is TGTGCCAGTACTACGGACAGTGGAGGGCAGCGGACCCAGTACTTC. Translating gives CASTTDSGGQRTQYF. The full variable domain, its missing parts supplied by reference TRBV19 and TRBJ2-5, is DGGITQSPKYLFRKEGQNVTLSCEQNLNHDAMYWYRQDPGQGLRLIYYSQIVNDFQKGDIAEGYSVSREKKESFPLTVTSAQKNPTAFYLCASTTDSGGQRTQYFGPGTRLLVL.

The chain has TRBV4-1 and TRBJ2-1; TRBD1 aligns across 9 bases. The CDR3 is 18 residues long. Germline V CDR1 and CDR2: MGHRA, YSYEKL. Trimming took 0 bases from V and 5 from J; bases not matched to a gene: 11. The chain's CDR3 is CASSQDYFRTGGNNEQFF. The CDR3 nucleotides are TGCGCCAGCAGCCAAGATTACTTTCGAACAGGGGGCAACAATGAGCAGTTCTTC.

This chain links TRBV7-2 with TRBJ2-6, with D possibly being TRBD1 (7 bases). The V gene lost 0 bases and the J gene lost 10 bases, with 13 bases spanning the gap. The CDR3 runs to 15 residues. From germline, CDR1 is SGHTA and CDR2 FQGNSA. CDR3 nucleotide sequence: TGTGCCAGCAGCTTAGCGCGGAGGGGGCTTAACGTCCTGACTTTC. Its translation is CASSLARRGLNVLTF.